This T cell receptor beta chain came from a study of T cells in localized non-small cell lung cancer. General study points: Because sequencing included only one region (of the tumor), heterogeneity remains possible.

About this clone itself: Its antigen is still unknown.

Losses at the gene ends were 6 bases for V and 8 bases for J; bases not matched to a gene: 9. Per the germline V gene, CDR1 is LNHDA and CDR2 is SQIVND (reference sequence). The CDR3 extends over 14 amino acids. Using immunoSEQ multiplex PCR, the repertoire was profiled, and TCRdb retains in-frame clones only, with some absent. The sample yields 3,000 to 4,500 clones, about 26% seen once. The sequenced sample was lung tumor tissue, obtained before any cancer treatment. This chain uses TRBV19 with TRBJ1-4; TRBD1 aligns across 7 bases. The clonotype comes from a woman aged 35-75 years with stage I lung adenocarcinoma. The CDR3 reads CASSQQGRREKLFF. CDR3 bases: TGTGCCAGTAGCCAACAGGGGCGAAGGGAAAAACTGTTTTTT.